The source of this TCR beta chain is a study of Graves' ophthalmopathy and Graves' hyperthyroidism. Germline lookup yields CDR1 SEHNR and CDR2 FQNEAQ (reference sequence). V dropped 5 bases and J dropped 6 bases, with 14 bases sitting between them. The CDR3 is 13 residues long. Using RNA transcripts, the TCR beta CDR3 regions were amplified. In the first round, RT-PCR was carried out with HTBI primers, and a multiplex PCR formed the second round. TCRdb re-derived calls from the multiplex PCR reads in MiXCR, one entry per CDR3 protein. The sample contains 740,000 or so distinct CDR3 sequences, 40% of which appear only once. This clonotype was recorded at least ten times.

The specimen was peripheral blood. The rearrangement links TRBV7-9 to TRBJ2-7, with D unclear. The sequence was obtained from an adult man with Graves' ophthalmopathy. This chain's CDR3 is CASSASYSSEQYF. The CDR3 DNA reads TGTGCCAGCAGCGCATCATACAGCAGCGAGCAGTACTTC.